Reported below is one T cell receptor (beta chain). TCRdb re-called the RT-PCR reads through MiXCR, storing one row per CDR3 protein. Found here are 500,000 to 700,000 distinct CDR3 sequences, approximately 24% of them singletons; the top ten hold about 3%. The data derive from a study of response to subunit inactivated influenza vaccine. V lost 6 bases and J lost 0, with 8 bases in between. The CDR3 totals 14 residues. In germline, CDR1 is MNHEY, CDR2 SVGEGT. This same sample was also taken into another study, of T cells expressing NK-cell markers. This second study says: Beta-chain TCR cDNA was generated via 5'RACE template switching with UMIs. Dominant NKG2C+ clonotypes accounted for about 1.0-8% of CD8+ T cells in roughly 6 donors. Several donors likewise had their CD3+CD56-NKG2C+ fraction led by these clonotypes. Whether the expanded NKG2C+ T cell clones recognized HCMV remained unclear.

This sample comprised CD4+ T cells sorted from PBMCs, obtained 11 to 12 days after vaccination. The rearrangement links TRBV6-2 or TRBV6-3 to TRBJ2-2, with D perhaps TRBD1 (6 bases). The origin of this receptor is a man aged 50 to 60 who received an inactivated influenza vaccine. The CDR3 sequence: CASRGTTNTGELFF. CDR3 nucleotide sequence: TGTGCCAGCAGGGGGACAACGAACACCGGGGAGCTGTTTTTT.